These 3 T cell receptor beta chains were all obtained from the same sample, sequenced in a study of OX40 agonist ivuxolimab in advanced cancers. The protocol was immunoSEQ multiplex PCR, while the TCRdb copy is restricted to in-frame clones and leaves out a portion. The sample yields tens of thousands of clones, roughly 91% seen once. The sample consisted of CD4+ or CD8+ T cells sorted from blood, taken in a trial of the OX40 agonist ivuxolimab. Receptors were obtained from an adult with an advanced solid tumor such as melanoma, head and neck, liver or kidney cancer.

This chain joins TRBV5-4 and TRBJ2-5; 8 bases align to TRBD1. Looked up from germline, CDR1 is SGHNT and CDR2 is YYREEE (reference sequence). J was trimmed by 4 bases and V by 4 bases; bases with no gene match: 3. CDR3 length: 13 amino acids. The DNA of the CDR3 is TGTGCCAGCAGCACGGACAGGGTAGAGACCCAGTACTTC. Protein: CASSTDRVETQYF.

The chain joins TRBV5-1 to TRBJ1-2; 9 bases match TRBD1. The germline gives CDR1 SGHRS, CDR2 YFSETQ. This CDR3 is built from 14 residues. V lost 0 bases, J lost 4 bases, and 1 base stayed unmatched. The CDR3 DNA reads TGCGCCAGCAGCTTGGGGGACAGGGCCTATGGCTACACCTTC. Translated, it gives CASSLGDRAYGYTF.

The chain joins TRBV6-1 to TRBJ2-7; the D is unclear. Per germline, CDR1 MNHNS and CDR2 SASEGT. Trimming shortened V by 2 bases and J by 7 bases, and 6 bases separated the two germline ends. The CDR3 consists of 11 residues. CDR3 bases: TGTGCCAGCAGTGAAACTGTAGAGCAGTACTTC. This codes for CASSETVEQYF.